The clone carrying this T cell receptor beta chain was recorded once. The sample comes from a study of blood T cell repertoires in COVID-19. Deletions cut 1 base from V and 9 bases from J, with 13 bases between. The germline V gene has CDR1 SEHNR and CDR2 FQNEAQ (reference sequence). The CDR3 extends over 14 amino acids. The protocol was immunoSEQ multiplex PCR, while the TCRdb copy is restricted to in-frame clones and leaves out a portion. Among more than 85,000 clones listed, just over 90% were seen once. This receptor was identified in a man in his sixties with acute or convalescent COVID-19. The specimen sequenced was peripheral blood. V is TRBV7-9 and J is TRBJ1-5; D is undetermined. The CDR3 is CASSLGAKSGPQHF. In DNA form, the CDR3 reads TGTGCCAGCAGCTTAGGGGCGAAATCCGGGCCCCAGCATTTT.